Below, one T cell receptor (delta chain) is given with its context. This clone occurred a few times. Which antigen it targets is not known. The protein in TCRdb stems from a much larger clone and differs at residue 5 from this DNA's translation, likely a read error; here the protein is translated from the DNA. The data belong to a study of delta chain sequences of gamma delta T cells (dated by TCRdb to about 2017). The CDR3 spans 20 residues, from the cysteine through the phenylalanine. Just the 60-base CDR3 DNA is kept, in frame starting at base 1. The germline V gene provides CDR1 GEAIGNYY and CDR2 EKD. V loses 3 bases at its end and J loses 0 bases; junction bases beyond the gene matches: 11. Library creation used 5' RACE. These reads were obtained on an Illumina MiSeq. TCRdb reprocessed the public reads with the caller CATT; rows with the same DNA were merged afterwards. In all, the sample holds about 2,600 delta-chain clones, and less than 6% of those were seen once. 49% of the sample comes from the top ten.

Recombination linked TRDV2 to TRDJ3; TRDD3 aligns with 9 central bases. The material sequenced was either unsorted cells or a sorted T cell fraction (not recorded which). The clonotype was recovered from a human donor in good health. The CDR3: CACDRLLGDSSSWDTRQMFF. The nucleotides read TGTGCCTGTGACCGGCTACTGGGGGACTCCAGCTCCTGGGACACCCGACAGATGTTTTTC.